What follows describes a single T cell receptor (beta chain). Per the original data handling: Estimation of nucleated cell counts was performed using reference gene primer amplification. Using immunoSEQ multiplex PCR, the repertoire was profiled, and TCRdb retains in-frame clones only, with some absent. D and trimming were read from the DNA, whereas the V and J calls and clone size are those reported in that table. The repertoire has over 85,000 clones, about 85% of them found once; the top ten carry 24%. The data stem from a study of blood T cell repertoires in COVID-19. Overall study context: COVID-19 samples from acute and convalescent phases originated in the United States, Italy and Spain. T cells, B-cell-depleted T cells, or PBMCs provided the cDNA or gDNA that served as material.

Germline V gene sequence: CDR1 SGHAT, CDR2 FQNNGV. The CDR3 runs to 15 residues. V dropped 3 bases and J dropped 4; count of bases not matched to a gene: 4. The specimen was peripheral blood. The genes are TRBV11-2 and TRBJ2-1; 9 bases are shared with TRBD2. This TCR was recovered from a human donor in a cohort sampled during active COVID-19. CDR3 sequence (DNA): TGTGCCAGCAGCTTGGAGCGGGGGGCGTACAATGAGCAGTTCTTC. As protein: CASSLERGAYNEQFF.